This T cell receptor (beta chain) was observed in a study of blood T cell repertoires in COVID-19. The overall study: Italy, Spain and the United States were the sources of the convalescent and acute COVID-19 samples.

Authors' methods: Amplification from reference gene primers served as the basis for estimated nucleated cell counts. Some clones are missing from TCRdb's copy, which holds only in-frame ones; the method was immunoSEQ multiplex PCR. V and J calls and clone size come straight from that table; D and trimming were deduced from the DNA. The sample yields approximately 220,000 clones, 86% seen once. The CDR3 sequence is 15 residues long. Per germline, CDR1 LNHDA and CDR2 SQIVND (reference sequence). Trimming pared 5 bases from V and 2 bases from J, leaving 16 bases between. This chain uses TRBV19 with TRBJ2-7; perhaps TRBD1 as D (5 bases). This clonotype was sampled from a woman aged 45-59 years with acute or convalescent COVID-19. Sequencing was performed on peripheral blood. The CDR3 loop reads CASSLTGTPTYEQYF. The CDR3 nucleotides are TGTGCCAGTAGTCTTACAGGAACCCCCACCTACGAGCAGTACTTC.